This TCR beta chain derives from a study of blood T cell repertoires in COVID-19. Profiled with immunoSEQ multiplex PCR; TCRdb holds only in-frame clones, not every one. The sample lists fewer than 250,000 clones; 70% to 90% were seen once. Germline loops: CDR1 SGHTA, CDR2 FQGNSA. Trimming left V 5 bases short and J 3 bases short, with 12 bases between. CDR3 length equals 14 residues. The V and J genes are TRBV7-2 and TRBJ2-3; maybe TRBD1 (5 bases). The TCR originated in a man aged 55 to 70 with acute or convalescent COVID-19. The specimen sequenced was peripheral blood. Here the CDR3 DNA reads TGTGCCAGCAGCCCGACCCGACAGACAGATACGCAGTATTTT. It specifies CASSPTRQTDTQYF.